These 31 T cell receptor beta chains were all obtained from the same sample, sequenced in a study of cytomegalovirus exposure and HLA in healthy donors. PCR primers comprised 60 Vbeta and 13 Jbeta primers. Sequencing was performed with immunoSEQ multiplex PCR; in TCRdb, only in-frame clones are kept and a portion is missing. The sample includes roughly 190,000 clones, under 85% seen only once; the top ten take 3.1%. The material sequenced was PBMCs. These receptors were taken from a female donor in good health and CMV-seronegative.

The chain joins TRBV7-8 to TRBJ1-1, with a tentative D call TRBD1 (5 bases). The CDR3 runs 15 residues. The germline V gene has CDR1 SGHVS and CDR2 FQNEAQ. The V gene lost 2 bases and the J gene lost 1 base, with 11 bases spanning the gap. CDR3 sequence (DNA): TGTGCCAGCAGCTTATGGGGGGGGACGAACACTGAAGCTTTCTTT. Its protein product is CASSLWGGTNTEAFF.

The rearrangement uses TRBV10-3 and TRBJ2-7, with D perhaps TRBD1 (7 bases). Deletions cut 4 bases from V and 6 bases from J, with 16 bases between. Germline V CDR1 and CDR2: ENHRY, SYGVKD. This CDR3 region has 14 residues. The CDR3 coding sequence is TGTGCCATCAGTGGTCAGGGGGGTCGCTCCGAGCAGTACTTC. It specifies CAISGQGGRSEQYF.

This chain uses TRBV7-3 with TRBJ2-7, with 7 bases lining up with TRBD1. V trimming: 5 bases; J trimming: 4 bases; junction bases outside the gene matches: 8. This CDR3 contains 14 residues. CDR1 and CDR2 (germline): SGHTA, FQGTGA. DNA of the CDR3: TGTGCCAGCAGCCAGAACGCACAGGGGTACGAGCAGTACTTC. The encoded protein is CASSQNAQGYEQYF.

This chain connects TRBV19 to TRBJ1-1; 7 nucleotides agree with TRBD1. The V segment lost 3 bases and the J segment 2 bases; nucleotides outside the gene matches: 6. This CDR3 is 15 amino acids long. Per the germline V gene, CDR1 is LNHDA and CDR2 is SQIVND (reference sequence). Written as DNA, the CDR3 is TGTGCCAGTAGTATGGACAGGACTTTAAACACTGAAGCTTTCTTT. It is translated as CASSMDRTLNTEAFF.

The V gene is TRBV10-3, the J gene TRBJ1-1; D is undetermined. Trimming cost V 8 bases and J 1 base, with 11 bases left between them. From germline, CDR1 is ENHRY and CDR2 SYGVKD. This CDR3 is 13 amino acids long. CDR3 loop: CAIAEGWNTEAFF. In nucleotides, the CDR3 is TGTGCCATCGCGGAGGGTTGGAACACTGAAGCTTTCTTT.

This chain joins TRBV7-3 and TRBJ1-2; D ambiguous. Germline CDR1 reads SGHTA; CDR2 reads FQGTGA. V shed 3 bases and J shed 8 bases, with 13 bases lying between them. The length of the CDR3 is 13 residues. The CDR3 sequence: CASSFSERRGYTF. CDR3 DNA: TGTGCCAGCAGCTTCAGCGAACGGCGGGGCTACACCTTC. The entire variable domain, with the rest obtained from reference TRBV7-3 and TRBJ1-2, is as follows: GAGVSQTPSNKVTEKGKYVELRCDPISGHTALYWYRQSLGQGPEFLIYFQGTGAADDSGLPNDRFFAVRPEGSVSTLKIQRTERGDSAVYLCASSFSERRGYTFGSGTRLTVV.

About this clone itself: One junction end does not reproduce the germline sequence, and a read error may be involved. The J gene is TRBJ2-7, the V gene TRBV7-9; D is perhaps TRBD1 (6 bases). The germline V gene encodes CDR1 SEHNR and CDR2 FQNEAQ (reference sequence). The CDR3 loop spans 13 amino acids. CDR3 DNA: TGTTCCAGCAGCTTAGTGCAGGGGAACGAGCAGTACTTC. It codes for CSSSLVQGNEQYF.

In regard to this clone: The sample carries other DNA sequences with the same CDR3. J is TRBJ2-3 and V is TRBV7-2, with TRBD2 matching 7 bases. CDR3 size: 15 residues. Unmatched junction bases numbered 10, after V lost 5 bases and J lost 5 bases. CDR1 and CDR2 (germline): SGHTA, FQGNSA. The CDR3 loop reads CASSLDGGGLDTQYF. Here the CDR3 DNA reads TGTGCCAGCAGCCTAGATGGCGGGGGACTAGATACGCAGTATTTT. The complete variable domain, with remaining parts taken from reference TRBV7-2 and TRBJ2-3, reads GAGVSQSPSNKVTEKGKDVELRCDPISGHTALYWYRQSLGQGLEFLIYFQGNSAPDKSGLPSDRFSAERTGGSVSTLTIQRTQQEDSAVYLCASSLDGGGLDTQYFGPGTRLTVL.

The J gene is TRBJ2-7, the V gene TRBV10-2; 14 bases fit TRBD2. Germline CDR1 and CDR2: WSHSY and SAAADI. CDR3 length: 15 residues. With 8 bases clipped from V and 5 bases from J, the junction kept 8 bases outside the gene matches. This CDR3 reads CASGRGTSGSDEQYF. Here the CDR3 DNA reads TGCGCCAGCGGTAGAGGGACTAGCGGGAGCGACGAGCAGTACTTC.

This chain links TRBV2 with TRBJ1-5; 10 bases align to TRBD1. J was trimmed by 7 bases and V by 8 bases; bases with no gene match: 5. Germline V gives CDR1 SNHLY, CDR2 FYNNEI. The CDR3 consists of 13 residues. In DNA, the CDR3 is TGTGCCAGCGCCGGGACAGGGGAACAGCCCCAGCATTTT. Protein product: CASAGTGEQPQHF.

The chain has TRBV28 and TRBJ1-1; D gene unclear. Germline CDR1 reads MDHEN; CDR2 reads SYDVKM. CDR3 size: 13 residues. Between the trimmed V and J ends, which lost 5 bases and 0 bases, there was a span of 7 bases. As DNA, the CDR3 is TGTGCCAGCAGTATCACAGTGAACACTGAAGCTTTCTTT. Amino acid sequence: CASSITVNTEAFF. Using reference TRBV28 and TRBJ1-1 for the parts outside the CDR3, the full variable domain is DVKVTQSSRYLVKRTGEKVFLECVQDMDHENMFWYRQDPGLGLRLIYFSYDVKMKEKGDIPEGYSVSREKKERFSLILESASTNQTSMYLCASSITVNTEAFFGQGTRLTVV.

V gene TRBV9 combines with J gene TRBJ1-2; tentatively, D is TRBD1 (5 bases). V was clipped by 0 bases and J by 3 bases, with 12 bases between them. The CDR3 is 15 residues long. CDR1 is SGDLS and CDR2 is YYNGEE in the germline V gene. This chain's CDR3 is CASSVGSSTDYGYTF. The CDR3 coding sequence is TGTGCCAGCAGCGTAGGAAGTTCGACAGACTATGGCTACACCTTC.

The chain combines TRBV11-2 with TRBJ1-2, with D uncertain. Trimming took off 6 bases at V and 0 bases at J, with 5 bases between the two ends. The CDR3 totals 12 residues. CDR1 SGHAT and CDR2 FQNNGV come from the germline V gene. The CDR3 DNA follows: TGTGCCAGCAGACCAGCTAACTATGGCTACACCTTC. Translation: CASRPANYGYTF.

The chain is built from TRBV6-6 and TRBJ1-6, with 9 bases fitting TRBD1. The CDR3 contains 15 residues. The ends lost 5 bases at V and 7 bases at J; junction bases unmatched: 6. Per the germline V gene, CDR1 is MNHNY and CDR2 is SVGAGI (reference sequence). The CDR3 sequence: CASSSTTGGNSPLHF. In DNA form, the CDR3 reads TGTGCCAGCAGTAGTACGACAGGGGGAAATTCACCCCTCCACTTT.

CDR3 in DNA: TGTGCCAGCAGCTTACTAGCGGGGAGTAGGTACGAGCAGTACTTC. Translation gives CASSLLAGSRYEQYF. This chain joins TRBV7-9 and TRBJ2-7; 9 nucleotides agree with TRBD2. Germline V lookup: CDR1 SEHNR, CDR2 FQNEAQ (reference sequence). The CDR3 loop spans 15 amino acids. Trimming took 2 bases from V and 4 from J; bases not matched to a gene: 6.

This chain joins TRBV18 and TRBJ2-7, with a tentative D call TRBD2 (6 bases). The V gene lost 4 bases and the J gene lost 3 bases, with 13 bases spanning the gap. The V gene's germline CDR1 is KGHSH and CDR2 LQKENI. The length of the CDR3 is 14 residues. The CDR3 sequence is CASSRDGGVYEQYF. CDR3 sequence (DNA): TGTGCCAGCTCACGGGACGGGGGAGTCTACGAGCAGTACTTC.

The chain couples TRBV30 to TRBJ2-3; 9 nucleotides align to TRBD2. V shed 2 bases, J shed 1 base, and the junction held 4 bases outside the gene matches. This CDR3 is 15 amino acids long. Germline values: CDR1 GTSNPN, CDR2 SVGIG (reference sequence). CDR3 sequence reads: CAWSRASGGTDTQYF. The CDR3 coding sequence is TGTGCCTGGAGTCGGGCTAGCGGGGGCACAGATACGCAGTATTTT.

V is TRBV19 and J is TRBJ2-7; 12 bases map to TRBD2. CDR1 and CDR2 (germline): LNHDA, SQIVND (reference sequence). V shed 8 bases and J 5 bases; nucleotides not matched to a gene: 4. This CDR3 region has 13 residues. CDR3 DNA sequence: TGTGCCAGTTCCCGACTAGCGGGAGACGAGCAGTACTTC. This sequence encodes CASSRLAGDEQYF.

This chain links TRBV21-1 with TRBJ2-1; the D segment call TRBD2 is taken from the table without a DNA check. TRBV21-1 is a documented pseudogene. This CDR3 region has 17 residues. CDR3 sequence: CASSKASASGGPNEQFF. In DNA, the CDR3 is TGTGCCAGCAGCAAAGCGAGTGCTAGCGGGGGGCCCAATGAGCAGTTCTTC.

This clone was recorded only once. CDR3: CASSLNLAGSIRNEQFF. The CDR3 region has the DNA TGCGCCAGCAGCTTGAATCTAGCGGGAAGTATACGAAATGAGCAGTTCTTC. The chain links TRBV5-1 to TRBJ2-1; 9 nucleotides agree with TRBD2. Trimming cost V 1 base and J 7 bases; bases outside gene matches: 12. The CDR3 runs to 17 residues. Germline CDR1 is SGHRS and CDR2 is YFSETQ.

The chain combines TRBV15 with TRBJ2-1; TRBD2 matches 9 bases. V lost 5 bases, J lost 8 bases, and 10 bases stayed unmatched. The CDR3 has 15 residues. Germline CDR1 is LNHNV and CDR2 is YYDKDF (reference sequence). The DNA for the CDR3 is TGTGCCACCAGCCCGCCAGCGGGGGGTATCTATGAGCAGTTCTTC. Translating it yields CATSPPAGGIYEQFF.

This clone has only a few counts. An end of the junction does not agree with germline; a read error may underlie this. The V call is TRBV7-7, the J call TRBJ2-1, with a tentative D call TRBD1 (6 bases). The germline V gene has CDR1 SSHAT and CDR2 FNYEAQ (reference sequence). The CDR3 loop spans 15 amino acids. CDR3 sequence (DNA): TGTGCTAGCAGCATTGGGGGCGGGTTTCTTCATGAGCAGTTCTTC. It specifies CASSIGGGFLHEQFF. The full variable domain, its missing parts supplied by reference TRBV7-7 and TRBJ2-1, is GAGVSQSPRYKVTKRGQDVTLRCDPISSHATLYWYQQALGQGPEFLTYFNYEAQPDKSGLPSDRFSAERPEGSISTLTIQRTEQRDSAMYRCASSIGGGFLHEQFFGPGTRLTVL.

The chain uses TRBV9 and TRBJ2-7, with a weak D call TRBD1 (5 bases). The germline V gene encodes CDR1 SGDLS and CDR2 YYNGEE. V lost 2 bases, J lost 2 bases, and 20 bases lay in between. The CDR3 has 17 residues. CDR3 in DNA: TGTGCCAGCAGCGTCGGTTCAGGGTCTTTTAATCCCTACGAGCAGTACTTC. Its translation: CASSVGSGSFNPYEQYF.

The chain is built from TRBV21-1 and TRBJ1-1; no check of the table's D call, TRBD1, against the DNA was made. TRBV21-1 is tagged as a pseudogene. This CDR3 is built from 17 residues. The CDR3 reads CASSNEKTGSMNTEAFF. The CDR3 DNA is TGTGCCAGCAGCAATGAGAAGACAGGGTCAATGAACACTGAAGCTTTCTTT.

This chain links TRBV15 with TRBJ1-6; D is possibly TRBD1 (6 bases). The CDR3 runs to 17 residues. CDR1 and CDR2 from the germline V gene are LNHNV and YYDKDF (reference sequence). V lost 3 bases and J 7 bases, leaving 19 bases between the germline ends. CDR3 sequence (DNA): TGTGCCACCAGCAGCTCTTTCAGGGGCGGTAGGAATTCACCCCTCCACTTT. It encodes CATSSSFRGGRNSPLHF.

J is TRBJ1-4 and V is TRBV28; 10 positions match TRBD1. The CDR3 is made up of 15 amino acids. Unmatched junction bases numbered 4, after V lost 3 bases and J lost 6 bases. The germline CDR1 and CDR2 sequences are MDHEN and SYDVKM. Here the CDR3 reads CASSFGTGVYEKLFF. The CDR3 nucleotides read TGTGCCAGCAGTTTCGGGACAGGGGTTTATGAAAAACTGTTTTTT.

The V and J genes are TRBV11-2 and TRBJ1-1; 7 nucleotides line up with TRBD1. The CDR3 loop spans 14 amino acids. After removal of 5 bases from V and 4 bases from J, the junction contained 7 bases not matched to a gene. CDR1 SGHAT and CDR2 FQNNGV come from the germline V gene. The CDR3 DNA is TGTGCCAGCAGCCTCAGACCAGGGGGCACTGAAGCTTTCTTT. Amino acids: CASSLRPGGTEAFF.

The chain combines TRBV7-8 with TRBJ1-1, with 7 bases matching TRBD1. Germline V gene data show CDR1 as SGHVS and CDR2 as FQNEAQ. Trimming took 1 base from V and 5 from J; bases not matched to a gene: 4. There are 14 residues in the CDR3. CDR3 coding DNA: TGTGCCAGCAGCTTAGGGGACAGAAGGACTGAAGCTTTCTTT. It yields the protein CASSLGDRRTEAFF.

In this sample, this clone turned up a few times. The rearrangement joins TRBV4-3 to TRBJ1-4; 7 bases map to TRBD1. The germline CDR1 and CDR2 sequences are LGHNA and YSLEER. This CDR3 has 15 amino acids. J lost 4 bases, V lost 3 bases, and 5 bases had no gene match. The chain's CDR3 is CASSHRTGFNEKLFF. As DNA, the CDR3 is TGCGCCAGCAGCCACCGGACAGGTTTTAATGAAAAACTGTTTTTT.

The chain joins TRBV13 to TRBJ1-1; D unclear. Germline loops: CDR1 PRHDT, CDR2 FYEKMQ (reference sequence). The CDR3 runs to 14 residues. V lost 2 bases to trimming and J lost 1 base, with 8 bases between them. The CDR3 nucleotides read TGTGCCAGCAGCTTATCAGCAGGGAACACTGAAGCTTTCTTT. Protein: CASSLSAGNTEAFF.

Only a few counts were recorded for this clone. This rearrangement joins TRBV29-1 to TRBJ2-1; the D gene is possibly TRBD2 (7 bases). The CDR3 totals 17 residues. Germline CDR1 and CDR2: SQVTM and ANQGSEA. V shed 1 base and J shed 6 bases, with 22 bases lying between them. The chain's CDR3 is CSVEAPAVAGAGNEQFF. CDR3 nucleotides: TGCAGCGTTGAAGCCCCAGCGGTCGCGGGGGCGGGCAATGAGCAGTTCTTC.